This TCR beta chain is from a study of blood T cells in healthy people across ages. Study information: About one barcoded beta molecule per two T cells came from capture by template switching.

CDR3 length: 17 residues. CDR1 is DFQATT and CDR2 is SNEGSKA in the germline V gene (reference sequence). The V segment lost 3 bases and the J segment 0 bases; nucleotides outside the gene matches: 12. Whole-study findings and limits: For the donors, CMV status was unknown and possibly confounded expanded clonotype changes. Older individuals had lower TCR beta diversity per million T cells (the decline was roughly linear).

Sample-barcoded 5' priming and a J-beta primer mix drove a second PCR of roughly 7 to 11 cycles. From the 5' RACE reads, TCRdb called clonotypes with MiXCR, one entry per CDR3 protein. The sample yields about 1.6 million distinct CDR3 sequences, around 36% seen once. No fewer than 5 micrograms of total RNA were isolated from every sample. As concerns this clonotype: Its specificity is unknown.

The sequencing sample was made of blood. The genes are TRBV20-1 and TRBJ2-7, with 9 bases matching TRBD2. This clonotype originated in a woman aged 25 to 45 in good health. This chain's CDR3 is CSARRWVLAGLSYEQYF. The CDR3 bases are TGCAGTGCTAGGAGGTGGGTCCTAGCGGGGCTCTCCTACGAGCAGTACTTC.